The clone carrying this T cell receptor beta chain was seen a handful of times. The data originate from a study of blood T cell repertoires in COVID-19. Trimming removed 2 bases at V and 1 base at J, with 16 bases between. Per the germline V gene, CDR1 is SGHDT and CDR2 is YYEEEE. The CDR3 is 16 amino acids. Libraries were prepared by immunoSEQ multiplex PCR; TCRdb keeps only in-frame clonotypes and omits some of them. This sample has 55,000 to 80,000 clones, with 74% found just once. Source material: peripheral blood. The source of this sequence is a woman over 75 with acute or convalescent COVID-19. The rearrangement uses TRBV5-6 and TRBJ2-7, with D possibly matching TRBD2 (6 bases). The CDR3 coding sequence is TGTGCCAGCAGCTTTGCGAGACTAGTGTCATCCTACGAGCAGTACTTC. Translated, it gives CASSFARLVSSYEQYF.